Following are 8 T cell receptor beta chains from one sample sequenced in a study of T cell clones after liver transplantation. Clones were sequenced by immunoSEQ multiplex PCR, and TCRdb holds only the in-frame ones, with some missing. The sample carries tens of thousands of clones, 60% to 75% recorded once. Specimen: CD4+ T cells from blood, collected at the 22-month timepoint. The receptors stem from a human patient who received a liver transplant. The graft donor may have given rise to some T cells.

The V call is TRBV7-9, the J call TRBJ1-3, with 10 bases identical to TRBD1. The J segment lost 3 bases and the V segment lost 4 bases, leaving 6 bases of the junction unmatched. This CDR3 is built from 16 residues. In germline, CDR1 is SEHNR, CDR2 FQNEAQ (reference sequence). The CDR3 bases are TGTGCCAGCAGCTCTAGGACAGGGGGAAGTGGAAACACCATATATTTT. Encoded protein: CASSSRTGGSGNTIYF.

This clone has at least ten counts. This sequence joins TRBV11-2 and TRBJ1-1; 8 bases align to TRBD1. This CDR3 is built from 15 residues. Per germline, CDR1 SGHAT and CDR2 FQNNGV. J lost 3 bases, V lost 5 bases, and 8 bases had no gene match. The CDR3 nucleotides read TGTGCCAGCAGCGGTCTGCGACAGGGGTACACTGAAGCTTTCTTT. It yields the protein CASSGLRQGYTEAFF.

CDR3 bases: TGCGCCAGCAGCCCGGGGAGGGGTAACACTGAAGCTTTCTTT. Protein: CASSPGRGNTEAFF. This sequence joins TRBV5-1 and TRBJ1-1; perhaps TRBD1 as D (5 bases). Trimming removed 4 bases from V and 2 bases from J, with 12 bases in between. The CDR3 is 14 amino acids. From germline, CDR1 is SGHRS and CDR2 YFSETQ. The variable domain in full, with the rest retrieved from reference TRBV5-1 and TRBJ1-1, is KAGVTQTPRYLIKTRGQQVTLSCSPISGHRSVSWYQQTPGQGLQFLFEYFSETQRNKGNFPGRFSGRQFSNSRSEMNVSTLELGDSALYLCASSPGRGNTEAFFGQGTRLTVV.

V and J are TRBV2 and TRBJ1-4; possible D gene TRBD1, 5 bases. Trimming stripped 2 bases from V and 8 bases from J, with 9 bases between. The CDR3 spans 13 residues. Germline V gene data show CDR1 as SNHLY and CDR2 as FYNNEI. The DNA of the CDR3 is TGTGCCAGCAGTGAACAGGGAGGCGAAAAACTGTTTTTT. It is translated as CASSEQGGEKLFF. Variable domain in full (rest from reference TRBV2 and TRBJ1-4): EPEVTQTPSHQVTQMGQEVILRCVPISNHLYFYWYRQILGQKVEFLVSFYNNEISEKSEIFDDQFSVERPDGSNFTLKIRSTKLEDSAMYFCASSEQGGEKLFFGSGTQLSVL.

This chain uses TRBV2 with TRBJ2-1; D is uncertain. Germline loops: CDR1 SNHLY, CDR2 FYNNEI. The CDR3 runs to 11 residues. V was pared by 4 bases and J by 12 bases, with 10 bases between. The CDR3 sequence: CASSGGKAQFF. CDR3 DNA sequence: TGTGCCAGCAGTGGGGGAAAGGCGCAGTTCTTC.

The gene calls are TRBV14 and TRBJ1-1; 9 bases map to TRBD1. V shed 5 bases, J shed 3 bases, and the junction held 1 base outside the gene matches. Germline-derived CDR1 and CDR2 are SGHDN and FVKESK. CDR3 length: 13 amino acids. This CDR3 is CASSWTGDTEAFF. The CDR3 coding sequence is TGTGCCAGCAGCTGGACAGGGGACACTGAAGCTTTCTTT.

The V gene is TRBV5-5, the J gene TRBJ1-1; D not certain. Germline CDR1 and CDR2: SGHKS and YYEKEE (reference sequence). The V end lost 1 base, the J end lost 1 base, and 8 bases lay between the germline ends. This CDR3 region has 14 residues. The CDR3 spells CASSLFGENTEAFF. The CDR3, as DNA: TGTGCCAGCAGCTTGTTTGGGGAGAACACTGAAGCTTTCTTT.

This clone has only a few counts. The chain links TRBV7-6 to TRBJ2-2, with TRBD1 matching over 7 bases. The germline CDR1 and CDR2 sequences are SGHVS and FNYEAQ. The CDR3 length is 16 residues. With 4 bases clipped from V and 7 bases from J, the junction kept 12 bases outside the gene matches. CDR3 nucleotide sequence: TGTGCCAGCAGCTCTCAGGGGGATTCGCCGGGCGGGGAGCTGTTTTTT. Its protein product is CASSSQGDSPGGELFF.